This entry describes one T cell receptor beta chain. Its cognate antigen has yet to be identified. The sample holds no much larger clone one base away, and base qualities are not on file. The CDR3, cysteine through phenylalanine, is 10 amino acids long. The read is trimmed to its CDR3 DNA, 30 bases read in frame from base 1. CDR1 and CDR2 were assigned from the germline V gene (reference sequence) as LNHDA and SQIVND. V is shortened by 11 bases, J by 3 bases, and the region joining them spans 8 bases. In the ophthalmopathy patients, disease was moderately to severely active, with a Clinical Activity Score of 3 or more, a NOSPECS grade of 4 or more, and a duration of less than 3 months. Any patient with an uncontrolled infection, another autoimmune disease, pregnancy or lactation was excluded. Diagnoses relied on clinical symptoms, serum thyroxine and TRAb, thyroid ultrasound and orbital computed tomography. PBMCs were separated from 10 ml of fresh peripheral blood using Ficoll-Paque density gradient centrifugation. Total RNA was extracted using Trizol reagent, and RNA quality was assessed on an Agilent 2100 Bioanalyzer.

This entry belongs to a study of T cells in Graves' hyperthyroidism and ophthalmopathy (dated by TCRdb to about 2019). Background on the whole study: Peripheral blood samples were taken at the time of initial diagnosis, prior to any treatment. To identify TCR V-J signatures that set the groups apart, the researchers used a discovery cohort of about a hundred patients, made up of around 42 with Graves' ophthalmopathy and about 59 with stable Graves' hyperthyroidism. After sampling, hyperthyroidism patients received methimazole starting at 30 mg daily, and ophthalmopathy patients received high-dose intravenous methylprednisolone. TCR Vbeta CDR3 sequencing of fewer than 150 peripheral blood samples (over 40 ophthalmopathy, around 80 hyperthyroidism and roughly 17 progressor patients) is reported in the paper. Thyroid tissue and blood T-cell repertoires from more than five Graves' hyperthyroidism patients were also compared in the study. For training and testing, the 80 to 100 patients in the discovery cohort were randomly divided in a 7:3 ratio. Whether ophthalmopathy could be predicted prospectively was tested in an independent validation cohort made up of fewer than 20 hyperthyroidism patients plus 17 patients who later progressed to ophthalmopathy. The paper's findings and limits, for the study overall: A 13 V-J signature model separated ophthalmopathy from stable hyperthyroidism, with just over 85% sensitivity and roughly 84% specificity in cross-validation and 80%/75% in testing. Sample size was not statistically predetermined, and blinding of investigators to group allocation was not performed. In validation, the model predicted progression to ophthalmopathy with approximately 71% sensitivity and approximately 78% specificity, a median of approximately 6.7 months before onset. Blood samples also contained most of the expanded thyroid clonotypes (frequency above 0.001), which suggests that blood repertoires may reflect thyroid immune responses.

Amplification of TCR beta CDR3 regions was carried out from RNA transcripts. The first round of RT-PCR for the TCR CDR3 was performed with the HTBI primer set and the Qiagen OneStep RT-PCR kit. A second multiplex PCR round built the libraries, followed by size selection and purification. Sequencing of the libraries was done on an Illumina HiSeq2000 using paired-end 100 bp reads. In the authors' own workflow: Raw data were processed with SOAPnuke, discarding reads with adapters, uncalled bases, mean Phred below 15, or no exact constant-primer or identifier match. COPE v1.2.5 was used to merge high-quality paired reads, and clonotypes were defined as unique nucleotide sequences. MiTCR v1.1 was used to align the clonotypes against IMGT TRBV, TRBD and TRBJ reference segments. Analysis was restricted to V-J combinations with a frequency above 0.0001, which covered roughly 99% of repertoires. The TCS score was defined as F50 (clonal expansion) divided by E x V (chaos), with BLOSUM62-based TCRdist calculated between CDR3 peptides within each V-J. Welch's t-statistics and random forest reduced 450 to 600 V-J features to 10 to 15, which were used in a naive Bayes classifier (R e1071). The Morisita-Horn index was used to measure how similar the thyroid and blood repertoires were. TCRdb reprocessing: public reads trimmed at Q25 with fastp, clones called with MiXCR, in-frame beta chains kept. For every CDR3 protein sequence, its rows merge into one entry that carries the most common genes and DNA. These V and J calls originate from TCRdb's pipeline instead of the authors' own analysis. The sample table shows hundreds of thousands of distinct CDR3 sequences, and roughly 14% are seen once. The ten biggest clones cover about 4.5% of the sample.

The chain is assembled from TRBV19 and TRBJ2-7; tentative D gene TRBD2, with 6 bases matching. The source material was blood. This sequence was found in a woman in her forties with Graves' ophthalmopathy. The DNA is TGTGCCGGGCGGGGCTACGAGCAGTACTTC. It translates as CAGRGYEQYF.